Listed below are T cell receptor beta chains from one sample, sequenced in a study of T cells after yellow fever vaccination. One entry per CDR3 protein, called by TCRdb with MiXCR from the 5' RACE reads. This sample yields hundreds of thousands of distinct CDR3 sequences, of which 13% are seen a single time; more than 12% belongs to the top ten. This material consisted of PBMCs, taken on the day of the yellow fever booster vaccination. The receptors were sampled from a man aged 25-40 years who received the YFV17D yellow fever vaccine. Both conserved end residues are part of each CDR3. Each record gives: J gene, clone size, D gene, V gene, CDR3 protein, CDR3 DNA. A D gene is named only where the DNA matches it firmly. Size tells how often a clone was seen (once, few, many) or the class of an expanded clone, and some rows leave it out.

TRBJ2-7 | . | TRBD2 | TRBV20-1 | CSASWTSGRPSYEQYF | TGCAGTGCTAGTTGGACTAGCGGGAGGCCCTCCTACGAGCAGTACTTC
TRBJ2-3 | . | TRBD2 | TRBV7-2 | CASSAGTSVSSTDTQYF | TGTGCCAGCAGCGCCGGGACTAGCGTTTCTAGCACAGATACGCAGTATTTT
TRBJ2-7 | . | . | TRBV4-3 | CASSQASGSYEQYF | TGCGCCAGCAGCCAAGCCTCGGGCTCCTACGAGCAGTACTTC
TRBJ2-6 | . | TRBD1 | TRBV10-3 | CATEAGQGSSGANVLTF | TGTGCCACCGAGGCAGGACAGGGTTCCTCTGGGGCCAACGTCCTGACTTTC
TRBJ2-1 | . | TRBD2 | TRBV15 | CATSSLGGAVF | TGTGCCACCAGCAGCCTCGGGGGGGCGGTCTTC
TRBJ2-2 | . | TRBD2 | TRBV7-8 | CASSSETSGSAGELFF | TGTGCCAGCAGCTCCGAGACTAGCGGGAGTGCCGGGGAGCTGTTTTTT
TRBJ2-3 | few | . | TRBV24-1 | CATSAPPSTRFPTDTQYF | TGTGCCACCAGTGCACCCCCCTCGACTAGATTTCCCACAGATACGCAGTATTTT
TRBJ2-1 | . | TRBD1 | TRBV5-4 | CASSSGRDRSNNEQFF | TGTGCCAGCAGCTCCGGCCGGGACAGGAGCAACAATGAGCAGTTCTTC
TRBJ2-1 | . | TRBD2 | TRBV11-2 | CASSFRSGNTNNEQFF | TGTGCCAGCAGCTTTAGGAGCGGGAACACTAACAATGAGCAGTTCTTC
TRBJ2-1 | . | . | TRBV7-9 | CASPAGSSYNEQFF | TGTGCCAGCCCGGCGGGGAGCTCCTACAATGAGCAGTTCTTC
TRBJ1-5 | few | . | TRBV18 | CASSPGLDSNQPQHF | TGTGCCAGCTCACCCGGGCTTGATAGCAATCAGCCCCAGCATTTT
TRBJ2-7 | . | TRBD1 | TRBV5-4 | CAVQTGQGVYEQYF | TGTGCCGTACAAACGGGACAGGGTGTCTACGAGCAGTACTTC
TRBJ1-6 | . | TRBD1 | TRBV2 | CATYTGDSPLHF | TGTGCCACCTATACAGGGGATTCACCCCTCCACTTT
TRBJ2-2 | . | TRBD2 | TRBV11-3 | CASSLTSGNFGTGELFF | TGTGCCAGCAGCTTAACTAGCGGGAACTTCGGCACCGGGGAGCTGTTTTTT
TRBJ2-6 | few | . | TRBV18 | CASSPRGQTSGANVLTF | TGTGCCAGCTCACCACGGGGACAAACCTCTGGGGCCAACGTCCTGACTTTC
TRBJ2-1 | . | . | TRBV20-1 | CSAREFNNEQFF | TGCAGTGCTAGAGAATTTAACAATGAGCAGTTCTTC
TRBJ1-3 | . | TRBD1 | TRBV5-6 | CASSFGTAIPYWF | TGTGCCAGCAGCTTTGGGACAGCCATCCCATATTGGTTT
TRBJ2-1 | many | . | TRBV12-3/TRBV12-4 | CASSSSGTVNEQFF | TGTGCCAGCAGTTCGAGCGGGACAGTCAATGAGCAGTTCTTC